This TCR beta chain was identified during a study of cytotoxic CD8 clonotypes in ibrutinib-treated CLL. For the study at large: Response sampling took place at median roughly twelve months of treatment, range 6 to 36. General study results and limits: Public clonotypes were rare and shrank or held steady on treatment. A rise in clonality was seen at ibrutinib response, and a fall back toward baseline was seen at progression.

The repertoire was sequenced with immunoSEQ multiplex PCR; TCRdb's copy has only in-frame clones and lacks some. The data contain 50,000 or so clones, roughly 57% of them singletons. With 5 bases removed from V and 6 bases from J, the gap between germline ends came to 14 bases. This CDR3 region has 14 residues. Germline V gives CDR1 MNHEY, CDR2 SMNVEV (reference sequence). This clone was observed a few times. Its antigen is as yet unknown. The receptor comes from a human donor with chronic lymphocytic leukemia. The chain combines TRBV27 with TRBJ2-1, with D tentatively TRBD1 (6 bases). The sequencing here drew on PBMCs, taken after 24 months of ibrutinib treatment. This CDR3 reads CASSPGVVGNEQFF. The CDR3 nucleotides are TGTGCCAGCAGTCCAGGGGTGGTAGGCAATGAGCAGTTCTTC.